The 9 T cell receptor beta chains presented below share a single source sample, sequenced in a study of cytomegalovirus exposure and HLA in healthy donors. The PCR had 60 Vbeta and 13 Jbeta primers. Some clones are missing from TCRdb's copy, which holds only in-frame ones; the method was immunoSEQ multiplex PCR. The sample records some 160,000 clones, approximately 88% being singletons. What was sequenced was PBMCs. Every receptor here comes from a woman younger than 30 in good health and CMV-seronegative.

This chain uses TRBV4-2 with TRBJ2-4, with 14 bases identical to TRBD2. Germline V gene data show CDR1 as LGHNA and CDR2 as YNFKEQ. The V and J ends lost 0 bases and 0 bases, in that order; junction bases with no gene match: 7. The CDR3 has 20 residues. The CDR3 DNA is TGTGCCAGCAGCCAAGAAGGACTAGCGGGGGGACCGGGAGCCAAAAACATTCAGTACTTC. The encoded protein is CASSQEGLAGGPGAKNIQYF.

V and J are TRBV11-2 and TRBJ1-4; 9 bases fit TRBD1. Unmatched junction bases numbered 9, after V lost 5 bases and J lost 8 bases. The CDR3 is made up of 15 amino acids. Germline CDR1 SGHAT, CDR2 FQNNGV. In DNA form, the CDR3 reads TGTGCCAGCAGCCCACTACAGGGGGCAGAAGAAAAACTGTTTTTT. Its translation is CASSPLQGAEEKLFF.

There are a few counts of this clone. J is TRBJ2-7 and V is TRBV4-1; 10 bases match TRBD1. With V trimmed by 7 bases and J by 7 bases, 13 bases remained unmatched. This CDR3 spans 15 amino acids. The germline V gene has CDR1 MGHRA and CDR2 YSYEKL. The CDR3 protein is CASKSDDRGRGEQYF. The DNA for the CDR3 is TGCGCCAGCAAGTCGGACGACAGGGGGCGCGGAGAGCAGTACTTC.

The chain employs TRBV28 and TRBJ1-6; perhaps TRBD1 as D (5 bases). The length of the CDR3 is 14 residues. Deletions cut 6 bases from V and 9 bases from J, with 15 bases between. The germline CDR1 and CDR2 sequences are MDHEN and SYDVKM. The CDR3 DNA follows: TGTGCCAGCAGACCCCCCCGGGGGACTTCACCCCTCCACTTT. It specifies CASRPPRGTSPLHF.

The gene calls are TRBV7-9 and TRBJ2-7; TRBD1 agrees at 12 bases. This CDR3 contains 15 residues. Germline V gives CDR1 SEHNR, CDR2 FQNEAQ (reference sequence). Trimming at V came to 5 bases and at J to 7 bases, leaving 9 bases not matched to a gene. CDR3 DNA sequence: TGTGCCAGCAGCCCTGGGACAGGGGGCGAAGGGGAGCAGTACTTC. Translation: CASSPGTGGEGEQYF.

This clone turned up a few times. The chain uses TRBV28 and TRBJ1-5; no reliable D call. Trimming took off 6 bases at V and 6 bases at J, with 9 bases between the two ends. The CDR3 totals 12 residues. CDR1 and CDR2 (germline): MDHEN, SYDVKM. The CDR3 region is CASRRVTQPQHF. Written as DNA, the CDR3 is TGTGCCAGCAGGAGGGTCACTCAGCCCCAGCATTTT. Filled out from reference TRBV28 and TRBJ1-5, the complete variable domain reads DVKVTQSSRYLVKRTGEKVFLECVQDMDHENMFWYRQDPGLGLRLIYFSYDVKMKEKGDIPEGYSVSREKKERFSLILESASTNQTSMYLCASRRVTQPQHFGDGTRLSIL.

This sequence joins TRBV5-4 and TRBJ2-4; D possibly corresponds to TRBD1 (6 bases). This CDR3 comprises 15 residues. Trimming removed 0 bases at V and 4 bases at J, with 11 bases between. CDR1 is SGHNT and CDR2 is YYREEE in the germline V gene (reference sequence). CDR3 residues: CASSLAGASKNIQYF. The CDR3 nucleotides read TGTGCCAGCAGCTTGGCAGGGGCTTCTAAAAACATTCAGTACTTC.

The chain joins TRBV21-1 to TRBJ2-7; TRBD1 is the table's D call and was not checked against the DNA. TRBV21-1 is shown as a pseudogene. CDR3 size: 16 residues. Here the CDR3 reads CASSKGLGPRINEQYF. The DNA for the CDR3 is TGTGCCAGCAGCAAAGGGCTGGGGCCGCGGATCAACGAGCAGTACTTC.

This clone has only a few counts. The V gene is TRBV18, the J gene TRBJ2-4, with D possibly TRBD2 on 5 matching bases. The length of the CDR3 is 14 residues. Between the trimmed V and J ends, which lost 6 bases and 0 bases, there was a span of 9 bases. Germline values: CDR1 KGHSH, CDR2 LQKENI. For the CDR3, the DNA is TGTGCCAGCTCGGGAGAGCTAGCCAAAAACATTCAGTACTTC. Translated, it gives CASSGELAKNIQYF.